Here is one TCR beta chain with its context. What it binds is not known. J was trimmed by 6 bases and V by 4 bases; bases with no gene match: 8. The length of the CDR3 is 16 residues. CDR1 and CDR2 (germline): MGHRA, YSYEKL. Assay used: immunoSEQ multiplex PCR; TCRdb lists only in-frame clones, some missing. The profile covers 10,000 to 15,000 clones, with roughly 91% appearing a single time and roughly 0.22% taken by the ten largest. These data are taken from a study of regulatory dendritic cells for organ transplantation. Overall study: Monocytes received vitamin D3 on days 0 and 4, IL-10 on day 4. LPS was added to dendritic cell cultures on day 6.

General study results and limits: Naive CD4+ and CD8+ repertoires were highly diverse; memory CD8+ was most oligoclonal.

Sorted T cells were CFSE-labeled and cultured 5 days with allogeneic regulatory or mature dendritic cells at 1:10. Memory T cells were CD45RO+, naive were CD45RA+, sorted by FACS. This clonotype was sampled from a human donor in good health. Sequenced material: naive CD8+ T cells from blood cultured with regulatory dendritic cells. Subset denoted: CD45RA+ naive T cells. V gene TRBV4-1 combines with J gene TRBJ2-2; 10 nucleotides agree with TRBD2. CDR3 in amino acids: CASSPRSGGDSGELFF. The CDR3 DNA is TGCGCCAGCAGCCCTAGAAGCGGGGGGGATTCCGGGGAGCTGTTTTTT.